These T cell receptor beta chains were read from a single sample in a study of blood T cell repertoires in COVID-19. TCRdb's copy holds only in-frame clones and misses some; the assay was immunoSEQ multiplex PCR. Of 150,000 to 180,000 clones listed, 80% are singletons. What was sequenced was peripheral blood. These receptors all stem from a man between 60 and 70 years old with acute or convalescent COVID-19. Both conserved end residues are part of each CDR3. Each record gives: V gene, clone size, J gene, D gene, CDR3 protein, CDR3 DNA. The D gene is left open where the match is weak. Expanded clones are given a class, and other clones once, few, many or no size at all.

>TRBV5-1|NA|TRBJ1-1|NA
CASSLAENTEAFF
TGCGCCAGCAGCTTAGCGGAGAACACTGAAGCTTTCTTT
>TRBV2|few|TRBJ1-5|TRBD1
CASRRTGGGQPQHF
TGTGCCAGCAGGCGGACAGGGGGCGGTCAGCCCCAGCATTTT
>TRBV30|NA|TRBJ2-3|TRBD2
CATAPGGDTQYF
TGTGCCACCGCCCCGGGGGGAGATACGCAGTATTTT
>TRBV9|NA|TRBJ2-1|TRBD2
CASSVGGSGSNEQFF
TGTGCCAGCAGCGTAGGGGGTAGCGGGAGTAATGAGCAGTTCTTC
>TRBV5-8|once|TRBJ2-3|NA
CASSLMRGTDTQYF
TGTGCCAGCAGCTTGATGAGGGGGACAGATACGCAGTATTTT
>TRBV5-5|NA|TRBJ2-6|NA
CASSGLGAGSGANVLTF
TGTGCCAGCTCCGGTCTGGGGGCTGGGTCTGGGGCCAACGTCCTGACTTTC
>TRBV7-3|many|TRBJ1-3|NA
CASSPQGSGNTIYF
TGTGCCAGCAGCCCCCAGGGCTCTGGAAACACCATATATTTT
>TRBV18|NA|TRBJ2-6|NA
CASQGSGANVLTF
TGTGCCAGCCAGGGATCTGGGGCCAACGTCCTGACTTTC
>TRBV19|NA|TRBJ1-2|TRBD1
CASSLAVGGSGYTF
TGTGCCAGTAGCCTTGCGGTAGGGGGCAGCGGCTACACCTTC
>TRBV10-2|NA|TRBJ2-7|TRBD1
CASSEPQGVSYEQYF
TGCGCCAGCAGTGAACCCCAGGGGGTCTCCTACGAGCAGTACTTC
>TRBV7-9|NA|TRBJ2-6|NA
CASSWAGVKPAGANVLTF
TGTGCCAGCAGCTGGGCGGGTGTCAAACCGGCAGGGGCCAACGTCCTGACTTTC
>TRBV3-1/TRBV3-2|NA|TRBJ1-1|NA
CASSQFRRNTEAFF
TGTGCCAGCAGCCAATTCCGCAGGAATACTGAAGCTTTCTTT
>TRBV10-3|NA|TRBJ1-1|NA
CAINSQATEAFF
TGTGCCATCAACTCACAGGCGACTGAAGCTTTCTTT
>TRBV9|NA|TRBJ2-3|NA
CASSVALTTRGTDTQYF
TGTGCCAGCAGCGTAGCTCTAACAACGAGGGGCACAGATACGCAGTATTTT
>TRBV7-2|NA|TRBJ2-7|NA
CASSLGASYEQYF
TGTGCCAGCAGCTTGGGGGCGTCCTACGAGCAGTACTTC
>TRBV4-1|NA|TRBJ2-2|NA
CASSQVSLSGELFF
TGCGCCAGCAGCCAAGTGAGCTTGTCCGGGGAGCTGTTTTTT
>TRBV2|NA|TRBJ1-6|NA
CASSPGSRNGGSPLHF
TGTGCCAGCAGTCCCGGTAGTAGGAACGGAGGTTCACCCCTCCACTTT
>TRBV5-1|few|TRBJ2-3|TRBD2
CASSLGLAGGLHGDTQYF
TGCGCCAGCAGCTTGGGACTAGCGGGAGGCCTCCACGGGGATACGCAGTATTTT
>TRBV7-2|NA|TRBJ1-1|NA
CASSLQGLPFF
TGTGCCAGCAGCCTTCAGGGGCTTCCTTTCTTT
>TRBV5-4|NA|TRBJ2-5|NA
CASSLERSQETQYF
TGTGCCAGCAGCTTGGAGCGCAGCCAAGAGACCCAGTACTTC
>TRBV24-1|NA|TRBJ1-5|NA
CATSARQVVGPQHF
TGTGCCACCAGTGCCCGGCAGGTTGTTGGGCCCCAGCATTTT
>TRBV27|NA|TRBJ1-5|NA
CATRGGGSNQPQHF
TGTGCCACTCGTGGGGGGGGTAGCAATCAGCCCCAGCATTTT
>TRBV9|NA|TRBJ1-2|TRBD1
CASSGRQGKSDLLANYGYTF
TGTGCCAGCAGCGGTCGACAGGGGAAGAGCGACTTATTGGCTAACTATGGCTACACCTTC
>TRBV6-6|few|TRBJ1-2|TRBD1
CASRGQGKNYGYTF
TGTGCCAGCAGGGGACAGGGGAAGAACTATGGCTACACCTTC
>TRBV13|NA|TRBJ2-3|TRBD2
CASTQTLGGGVLNTQYF
TGTGCCAGCACCCAAACCCTGGGCGGGGGGGTTTTGAATACGCAGTATTTT
>TRBV3-1/TRBV3-2|NA|TRBJ1-6|TRBD1
CASSQVPSGQGYSPLHF
TGTGCCAGCAGCCAAGTTCCTAGTGGACAGGGGTATTCACCCCTCCACTTT
>TRBV19|NA|TRBJ2-1|TRBD2
CASSGTSGSYNEQFF
TGTGCCAGTAGCGGGACTAGCGGCTCCTACAATGAGCAGTTCTTC
>TRBV19|NA|TRBJ2-5|TRBD2
CASSMTSGGARETQYF
TGTGCCAGTAGTATGACTAGCGGGGGGGCCCGGGAGACCCAGTACTTC
>TRBV4-3|NA|TRBJ1-5|NA
CASSRQHTSNQPQHF
TGCGCCAGCAGCCGACAGCACACAAGTAATCAGCCCCAGCATTTT
>TRBV5-1|NA|TRBJ2-5|TRBD2
CASSADGTSGRGETQYF
TGCGCCAGCAGCGCGGACGGGACTAGCGGGAGGGGGGAGACCCAGTACTTC
>TRBV9|few|TRBJ1-3|TRBD1
CASSVRDSIISGNTIYF
TGTGCCAGCAGCGTCCGGGACAGCATAATCTCTGGAAACACCATATATTTT
>TRBV25-1|NA|TRBJ2-1|NA
CASSKQGNEQFF
TGTGCCAGCAGTAAACAGGGTAATGAGCAGTTCTTC
>TRBV4-1|NA|TRBJ1-2|TRBD1
CASSQPRDRVGYGYTF
TGCGCCAGCAGCCAACCCCGGGACAGGGTCGGATATGGCTACACCTTC
>TRBV7-9|NA|TRBJ2-5|NA
CASSRGGGGETQYF
TGTGCCAGCAGCCGCGGCGGGGGCGGGGAGACCCAGTACTTC
>TRBV4-3|NA|TRBJ1-1|NA
CASSQQGNEAFF
TGCGCCAGCAGCCAACAGGGGAATGAAGCTTTCTTT
>TRBV28|NA|TRBJ2-3|TRBD1
CASSLGQQGAWADTQYF
TGTGCCAGCAGTTTAGGACAACAGGGGGCATGGGCAGATACGCAGTATTTT
>TRBV10-3|NA|TRBJ1-1|TRBD1
CAIRGTGTEAFF
TGTGCCATCAGGGGGACAGGTACTGAAGCTTTCTTT
>TRBV6-6|NA|TRBJ2-2|NA
CASSPSGTGELFF
TGTGCCAGCAGCCCATCGGGCACCGGGGAGCTGTTTTTT
>TRBV18|NA|TRBJ1-1|TRBD1
CASSPSLQGTTEAFF
TGTGCCAGCTCACCATCCTTACAGGGGACCACTGAAGCTTTCTTT
>TRBV7-2|NA|TRBJ2-1|NA
CASSLGREQFF
TGTGCCAGCAGCTTAGGGCGGGAGCAGTTCTTC
>TRBV6-5|few|TRBJ1-5|NA
CASSPGHQNQPQHF
TGTGCCAGCAGTCCGGGACACCAAAATCAGCCCCAGCATTTT
>TRBV7-3|NA|TRBJ1-1|NA
CASSSGPTSGEAFF
TGTGCCAGCAGCTCCGGCCCGACCTCGGGTGAAGCTTTCTTT
>TRBV3-1/TRBV3-2|once|TRBJ1-5|NA
CASSPPGNQPQHF
TGTGCCAGCAGCCCCCCGGGCAATCAGCCCCAGCATTTT
>TRBV7-9|NA|TRBJ2-1|NA
CASSPGLSREQFF
TGTGCCAGCAGCCCGGGACTGAGTCGTGAGCAGTTCTTC
>TRBV21-1|NA|TRBJ2-3|NA
CASREGLAPTDTQYF
TGTGCCAGCCGGGAGGGACTAGCGCCTACAGATACGCAGTATTTT
>TRBV6-2/TRBV6-3|NA|TRBJ1-2|TRBD1
CASSYEGGRGSGGGYTF
TGTGCCAGCAGTTACGAAGGGGGCAGGGGGTCAGGAGGAGGCTACACCTTC